Listed below are T cell receptor beta chains from one sample, sequenced in a study of shared clonotypes between healthy human individuals. Assay: immunoSEQ multiplex PCR; the TCRdb copy retains only in-frame clones and omits some. The sample includes approximately 940,000 clones, approximately 76% of them seen just once. Sequencing was done on a sample of memory CD4+ T cells sorted from blood. The receptors were sampled from a man aged 18 to 35 in good health. Both conserved end residues are part of each CDR3.

>TRBJ2-3|TRBV7-3
CASSLGGTDTQYF
>TRBJ1-2|TRBV30
CAWRGRQGAGGYTF
>TRBJ2-4|TRBV5-1
CASSPVGAKNIQYF
>TRBJ2-2|TRBV12-5
CASATGQGNTGELFF
>TRBJ2-7|TRBV2
CASSGTGGRQYF
>TRBJ2-7|TRBV14
CASSLAEFGLADTIGSEQYF
>TRBJ2-7|TRBV5-8
CASSRRTSEQYF
>TRBJ1-2|TRBV9
CASSVGQPGGGYTF
>TRBJ2-3|TRBV10-3
CATMAVDTQYF
>TRBJ2-2|TRBV9
CASSVGLDGGELFF
>TRBJ2-7|TRBV4-1
CASSQPQGPAYEQYF
>TRBJ2-7|TRBV6-5
CASSYGAGQSYEQYF
>TRBJ2-5|TRBV29-1
CSVEDGLAGGRETQYF
>TRBJ2-7|TRBV10-3
CAISDSRGHREQYF
>TRBJ2-3|TRBV7-9
CASSSGGSTDTQYF
>TRBJ2-2|TRBV5-1
CASSLRSSNTGELFF
>TRBJ1-1|TRBV7-2
CASSQLQGTEAFF
>TRBJ1-6|TRBV14
CASSQFHNSPLHF
>TRBJ1-1|TRBV2
CASSASTGRLNTEAFF
>TRBJ2-1|TRBV6-5
CASSYFGQSRNEQFF
>TRBJ2-5|TRBV7-9
CASSLVRETQYF
>TRBJ2-2|TRBV19
CASSIPNYGELFF
>TRBJ1-2|TRBV19
CASSRDGNYGYTF